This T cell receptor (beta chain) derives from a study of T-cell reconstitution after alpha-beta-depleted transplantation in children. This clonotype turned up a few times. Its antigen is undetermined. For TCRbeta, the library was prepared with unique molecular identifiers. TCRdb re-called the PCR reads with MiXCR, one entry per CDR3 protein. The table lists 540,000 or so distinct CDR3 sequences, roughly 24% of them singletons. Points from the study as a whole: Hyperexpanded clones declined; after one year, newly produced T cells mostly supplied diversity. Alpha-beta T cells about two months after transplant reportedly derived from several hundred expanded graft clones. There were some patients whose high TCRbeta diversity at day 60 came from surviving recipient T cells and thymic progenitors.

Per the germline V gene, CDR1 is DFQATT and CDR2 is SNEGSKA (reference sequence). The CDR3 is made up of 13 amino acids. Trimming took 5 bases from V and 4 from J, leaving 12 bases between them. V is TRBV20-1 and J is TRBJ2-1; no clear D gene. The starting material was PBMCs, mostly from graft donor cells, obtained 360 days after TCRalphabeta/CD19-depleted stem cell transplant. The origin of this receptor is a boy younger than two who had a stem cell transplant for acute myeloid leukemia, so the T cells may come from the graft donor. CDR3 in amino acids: CSAAAKTYNEQFF. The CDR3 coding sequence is TGCAGTGCTGCCGCGAAGACTTACAATGAGCAGTTCTTC.